This T cell receptor beta chain was found in a study of blood T cells in healthy people across ages. Study observations and caveats: Fewer expanded clones and more diversity marked long-lived versus aged donors. CMV status of donors was unknown, possibly confounding expanded clonotype changes.

This clonotype showed up just a few times. Its specificity is not known. A J-beta primer mix and a sample-barcoded 5' primer were used in a second PCR of about 7 to 12 cycles. TCRdb used MiXCR to reprocess the 5' RACE reads, holding one entry per CDR3 protein. The sample yields about 2 million distinct CDR3 sequences, about 50% seen once. The CDR3 contains 14 residues. Between the trimmed V and J ends, which lost 3 bases and 3 bases, there was a span of 12 bases. The V and J genes are TRBV12-3 or TRBV12-4 and TRBJ2-7; tentatively, D is TRBD1 or TRBD2 (6 bases each). Specimen: blood. The source of this sequence is a woman in her forties in good health. CDR3 residues: CASSFGGSHYEQYF. The CDR3 DNA reads as TGTGCCAGCAGTTTCGGGGGCTCTCACTACGAGCAGTACTTC.